These 5 T cell receptor beta chains originate from one sample sequenced in a study of blood T cell repertoires in COVID-19. Only in-frame clones appear in the TCRdb table, and some are missing; sequencing was by immunoSEQ multiplex PCR. The data show approximately 250,000 clones, around nine tenths seen once. Sequencing was carried out using PBMCs or T cells enriched from blood (not recorded which). The receptors shown here come from a middle-aged woman who had been exposed to COVID-19.

This clone was seen just once. The CDR3 protein is CASSDPRTSGVSYEQYF. The CDR3 nucleotides read TGTGCCAGCAGTGACCCACGGACTAGCGGGGTCTCCTACGAGCAGTACTTC. This rearrangement joins TRBV2 to TRBJ2-7; 12 bases map to TRBD2. The CDR3 runs to 17 residues. Germline V lookup: CDR1 SNHLY, CDR2 FYNNEI. Unmatched junction bases numbered 6, after V lost 3 bases and J lost 0 bases.

V gene TRBV7-9 combines with J gene TRBJ1-5; 7 positions agree with TRBD1. Per the germline V gene, CDR1 is SEHNR and CDR2 is FQNEAQ (reference sequence). The trim removed 8 bases at V and 5 bases at J, leaving 9 bases unmatched. The CDR3 has 14 residues. CDR3: CASQPGGSDQPQHF. CDR3 sequence (DNA): TGTGCCAGCCAGCCAGGGGGGTCCGATCAGCCCCAGCATTTT.

The chain links TRBV19 to TRBJ1-1; D might be TRBD1 (5 bases). Trimming stripped 5 bases from V and 2 bases from J, with 9 bases between. Germline loops: CDR1 LNHDA, CDR2 SQIVND (reference sequence). The CDR3 contains 13 residues. This CDR3 reads CASSLQANTEAFF. CDR3 sequence (DNA): TGTGCCAGTAGTTTACAGGCCAACACTGAAGCTTTCTTT.

The CDR3 loop reads CASSPKGLADSSRKTQYF. The CDR3 DNA follows: TGTGCCAGCAGTCCGAAAGGACTAGCGGATTCTAGTCGCAAGACCCAGTACTTC. The gene calls are TRBV27 and TRBJ2-5; TRBD2 aligns across 10 bases. CDR3 length: 18 amino acids. The V segment lost 5 bases and the J segment 6 bases; nucleotides outside the gene matches: 18. Per germline, CDR1 MNHEY and CDR2 SMNVEV (reference sequence).

V is TRBV9 and J is TRBJ1-6; D is undetermined. Germline V gives CDR1 SGDLS, CDR2 YYNGEE. V was clipped by 4 bases and J by 3 bases, with 11 bases between them. The CDR3 consists of 15 residues. DNA for the CDR3: TGTGCCAGCAGCCCAAGAGGCGGCTATAATTCACCCCTCCACTTT. This translates into CASSPRGGYNSPLHF.